The source of this T cell receptor beta chain is a study of T-cell reconstitution after alpha-beta-depleted transplantation in children. Whole-study findings and limits: From newly produced T cells came most of the T-cell counts and diversity one year after transplant. Recipient T cells and thymic progenitors that survived gave rise to the high TCRbeta diversity observed at day 60 in some patients. Expanded clones from the graft, numbering several hundred, reportedly supplied alpha-beta T cells about two months after transplant.

This clonotype was recorded at least ten times. The antigen remains undetermined. This sample's TCRbeta library carried unique molecular identifier barcodes. TCRdb re-analysed the PCR reads in MiXCR, keeping a single row per CDR3 protein. The profile covers about 190,000 distinct CDR3 sequences, with more than 9.5% appearing a single time and about 13% taken by the ten largest. With V trimmed by 6 bases and J by 6 bases, 16 bases remained unmatched. This CDR3 has 17 amino acids. This chain joins TRBV12-3 or TRBV12-4 and TRBJ2-3; 9 nucleotides align to TRBD1. The sequence was obtained from a boy between 2 and 10 years old with acute myeloid leukemia, due to receive a stem cell transplant. The starting material was PBMCs, obtained before TCRalphabeta/CD19-depleted stem cell transplant. CDR3 amino acids: CASRPVGGTGTLDTQYF. CDR3 nucleotide sequence: TGTGCCAGCAGACCCGTTGGGGGGACAGGGACGCTGGATACGCAGTATTTT.